This passage covers 13 T cell receptor beta chains from one sample sequenced in a study of T cell responses to AZD1222 COVID-19 vaccine. Some clones are missing from TCRdb's copy, which holds only in-frame ones; the method was immunoSEQ multiplex PCR. This table holds 55,000 to 75,000 clones, more than 70% found once. The input for sequencing was peripheral blood, taken on day 0 of AZD1222 vaccination. Receptors originate from an adult in good health.

The chain employs TRBV6-2 or TRBV6-3 and TRBJ1-5; D uncertain. The germline V and J ends were trimmed by 0 bases and 3 bases, with 6 bases remaining between them. The CDR3 runs 14 residues. The germline V gene encodes CDR1 MNHEY and CDR2 SVGEGT. The CDR3 here is CASSYSVNNQPQHF. The CDR3 DNA reads TGTGCCAGCAGTTACTCGGTTAACAATCAGCCCCAGCATTTT.

The chain couples TRBV2 to TRBJ1-2; unclear D gene. Trimming shortened V by 3 bases and J by 10 bases, and 9 bases separated the two germline ends. The CDR3 is made up of 11 amino acids. The germline CDR1 and CDR2 sequences are SNHLY and FYNNEI. CDR3 in amino acids: CASSENDVYTF. CDR3 DNA: TGTGCCAGCAGTGAGAACGACGTCTACACCTTC.

The chain recombines TRBV19 with TRBJ2-3; TRBD2 matches 7 bases. V gave up 8 bases and J gave up 1 base; unmatched junction bases: 6. This CDR3 contains 14 residues. Germline V gene sequence: CDR1 LNHDA, CDR2 SQIVND (reference sequence). The CDR3 loop reads CASVERGRTDTQYF. CDR3 coding DNA: TGTGCCAGTGTTGAGCGGGGACGCACAGATACGCAGTATTTT.

The chain recombines TRBV7-2 with TRBJ2-1; 9 positions match TRBD2. V shed 1 base and J 6 bases; nucleotides not matched to a gene: 16. Looked up from germline, CDR1 is SGHTA and CDR2 is FQGNSA. This CDR3 spans 19 amino acids. In DNA, the CDR3 is TGTGCCAGCAGCTTAGTACCCCCTCTCCTAGCGGGATTGGGCAATGAGCAGTTCTTC. Residues: CASSLVPPLLAGLGNEQFF.

The chain is built from TRBV4-1 and TRBJ1-1; D might be TRBD1 (5 bases). The V and J ends lost 4 bases and 0 bases respectively, with 9 bases between them. The CDR3 sequence is 14 residues long. Per the germline V gene, CDR1 is MGHRA and CDR2 is YSYEKL. CDR3 DNA sequence: TGCGCCAGCAGCCTGGACATCATGAACACTGAAGCTTTCTTT. It translates to CASSLDIMNTEAFF.

This rearrangement joins TRBV7-7 to TRBJ2-1, with D perhaps matching TRBD2 (6 bases). Germline values: CDR1 SSHAT, CDR2 FNYEAQ (reference sequence). The CDR3 totals 15 residues. V gave up 5 bases and J gave up 4 bases, with 15 bases separating them. CDR3 nucleotides: TGTGCCAGCAGCGGGCGGGACCGGCCGTACAATGAGCAGTTCTTC. Translated: CASSGRDRPYNEQFF. Variable domain in full (rest from reference TRBV7-7 and TRBJ2-1): GAGVSQSPRYKVTKRGQDVTLRCDPISSHATLYWYQQALGQGPEFLTYFNYEAQPDKSGLPSDRFSAERPEGSISTLTIQRTEQRDSAMYRCASSGRDRPYNEQFFGPGTRLTVL.

This clone was counted a single time. V is TRBV6-5 and J is TRBJ1-4; D not resolved. V lost 8 bases to trimming and J lost 3 bases, with 13 bases between them. Germline V gene lookup returns CDR1 MNHEY and CDR2 SVGAGI. The CDR3 runs to 14 residues. DNA of the CDR3: TGTGCCAGCCACGAGTCCCAAGCTAATGAAAAACTGTTTTTT. Residues: CASHESQANEKLFF.

The chain employs TRBV6-1 and TRBJ2-1, with 7 bases aligning to TRBD2. Germline CDR1 reads MNHNS; CDR2 reads SASEGT. The CDR3 consists of 17 residues. The V segment lost 2 bases and the J segment 7 bases; nucleotides outside the gene matches: 14. This CDR3 is CASSEIVLAGAKNEQFF. Here the CDR3 DNA reads TGTGCCAGCAGTGAAATTGTATTGGCGGGAGCGAAAAATGAGCAGTTCTTC.

V and J are TRBV7-9 and TRBJ2-7; 8 bases are shared with TRBD2. The CDR3 runs to 16 residues. The germline V gene has CDR1 SEHNR and CDR2 FQNEAQ (reference sequence). The junction had 4 bases not matched to a gene; V was cut back by 0 bases and J by 0 bases. The CDR3: CASSLAERELSYEQYF. The CDR3 nucleotides read TGTGCCAGCAGCTTAGCTGAGCGGGAGCTCTCCTACGAGCAGTACTTC.

The J gene is TRBJ1-3, the V gene TRBV28; D unresolved. CDR1 is MDHEN, CDR2 SYDVKM, per germline. The CDR3 sequence is 16 residues long. V shed 4 bases and J shed 1 base, with 14 bases lying between them. DNA of the CDR3: TGTGCCAGCAGTTCCCTCGCGGGCTTGTCTGGAAACACCATATATTTT. It specifies CASSSLAGLSGNTIYF.

The rearrangement joins TRBV10-2 to TRBJ2-3; TRBD1 agrees at 9 bases. Germline CDR1 and CDR2: WSHSY and SAAADI. This CDR3 contains 13 residues. Unmatched junction bases numbered 5, after V lost 8 bases and J lost 5 bases. As DNA, the CDR3 is TGCGCCAGCCAACAGGGGGCAAAAGATACGCAGTATTTT. It specifies CASQQGAKDTQYF.

The rearrangement joins TRBV29-1 to TRBJ1-2; TRBD1 matches 7 bases. The CDR3 sequence is 13 residues long. Germline lookup yields CDR1 SQVTM and CDR2 ANQGSEA. V dropped 2 bases and J dropped 4; count of bases not matched to a gene: 4. The CDR3 nucleotides are TGCAGCGTTGAACTGGGGGACAGCTATGGCTACACCTTC. Its protein is CSVELGDSYGYTF. The whole variable domain, filled in from reference TRBV29-1 and TRBJ1-2, reads SAVISQKPSRDICQRGTSLTIQCQVDSQVTMMFWYRQQPGQSLTLIATANQGSEATYESGFVIDKFPISRPNLTFSTLTVSNMSPEDSSIYLCSVELGDSYGYTFGSGTRLTVV.

The chain couples TRBV30 to TRBJ1-1; tentative D call: TRBD1 (6 bases). Deletions cut 3 bases from V and 0 bases from J, with 8 bases between. Per germline, CDR1 GTSNPN and CDR2 SVGIG (reference sequence). The length of the CDR3 is 13 residues. The DNA for the CDR3 is TGTGCCTGGAGGGACAGTATGAACACTGAAGCTTTCTTT. Its translation is CAWRDSMNTEAFF.